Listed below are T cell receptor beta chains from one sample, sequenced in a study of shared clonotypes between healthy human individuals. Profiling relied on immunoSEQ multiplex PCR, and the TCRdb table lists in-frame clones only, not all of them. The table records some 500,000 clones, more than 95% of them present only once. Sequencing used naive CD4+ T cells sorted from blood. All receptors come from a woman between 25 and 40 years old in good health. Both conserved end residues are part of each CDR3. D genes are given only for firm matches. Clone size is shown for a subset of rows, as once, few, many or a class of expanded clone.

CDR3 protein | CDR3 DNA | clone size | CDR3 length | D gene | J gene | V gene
CASSLVAVNSPLHF | TGCGCCAGCAGCTTGGTAGCAGTTAATTCACCCCTCCACTTT | NA | 14 | NA | TRBJ1-6 | TRBV5-1
CASSVGLAGTQETQYF | TGTGCCAGCAGCGTAGGATTAGCGGGAACCCAAGAGACCCAGTACTTC | NA | 16 | TRBD2 | TRBJ2-5 | TRBV9
CASSPLSTGELFF | TGTGCCAGCAGCCCTCTAAGTACCGGGGAGCTGTTTTTT | NA | 13 | NA | TRBJ2-2 | TRBV13
CASSSHLDFEAFF | TGTGCCAGCAGCTCTCATTTGGACTTCGAAGCTTTCTTT | once | 13 | NA | TRBJ1-1 | TRBV28
CASSERNRGNTEAFF | TGTGCCAGCAGTGAGAGAAACAGGGGGAACACTGAAGCTTTCTTT | NA | 15 | TRBD1 | TRBJ1-1 | TRBV6-1
CASSLDIQGSGNTIYF | TGCGCCAGCAGTCTAGACATCCAGGGCTCTGGAAACACCATATATTTT | NA | 16 | NA | TRBJ1-3 | TRBV4-1
CASSPDSESYGYTF | TGTGCCAGCAGCCCTGACAGCGAATCCTATGGCTACACCTTC | few | 14 | NA | TRBJ1-2 | TRBV27
CASEGTVAEAFF | TGCGCCAGCGAAGGGACAGTGGCTGAAGCTTTCTTT | NA | 12 | TRBD1 | TRBJ1-1 | TRBV10-2
CASSSSGASSYEQYF | TGTGCCAGCAGTTCAAGCGGGGCTAGCTCCTACGAGCAGTACTTC | NA | 15 | TRBD2 | TRBJ2-7 | TRBV28
CASSLVVAYNEQFF | TGTGCCAGCAGCTTGGTCGTCGCCTACAATGAGCAGTTCTTC | NA | 14 | NA | TRBJ2-1 | TRBV5-6
CASSYRTSGYEQFF | TGTGCCAGCAGTTATAGGACTAGCGGGTATGAGCAGTTCTTC | NA | 14 | TRBD2 | TRBJ2-1 | TRBV6-5
CASSPSVEAFF | TGTGCCAGCAGTCCCTCGGTGGAAGCTTTCTTT | NA | 11 | NA | TRBJ1-1 | TRBV7-2
CASSLEVAGGSGELFF | TGCGCCAGCAGCCTGGAGGTGGCGGGAGGATCCGGGGAGCTGTTTTTT | few | 16 | TRBD2 | TRBJ2-2 | TRBV5-1
CASSPSTGEQYF | TGTGCCAGCAGTCCAAGCACGGGGGAGCAGTACTTC | NA | 12 | NA | TRBJ2-7 | TRBV2
CATRGVLYEQYF | TGTGCCACCCGGGGGGTCCTCTACGAGCAGTACTTC | NA | 12 | TRBD2 | TRBJ2-7 | TRBV19
CASSDAQDSSGNTIYF | TGTGCCAGCAGCGACGCTCAGGACAGCTCTGGAAACACCATATATTTT | NA | 16 | NA | TRBJ1-3 | TRBV5-6
CASSSSLGGGSRNEQFF | TGTGCCAGCAGCTCCTCGTTGGGGGGCGGGAGTCGGAATGAGCAGTTCTTC | NA | 17 | NA | TRBJ2-1 | TRBV5-4
CAIRESSSGNTIYF | TGTGCCATCAGGGAGTCGAGCTCTGGAAACACCATATATTTT | NA | 14 | NA | TRBJ1-3 | TRBV10-3
CASTQGAGNEQFF | TGTGCCAGCACTCAGGGGGCCGGGAATGAGCAGTTCTTC | NA | 13 | TRBD1 | TRBJ2-1 | TRBV18
CASSIGTGGYEQYF | TGTGCCAGTAGTATCGGGACAGGGGGCTACGAGCAGTACTTC | once | 14 | TRBD1 | TRBJ2-7 | TRBV19
CASSERNQREREQFF | TGTGCCAGCAGTGAAAGGAATCAGCGGGAACGTGAGCAGTTCTTC | NA | 15 | TRBD2 | TRBJ2-1 | TRBV2
CASSPPGDRLFYGYTF | TGTGCCAGCTCACCACCGGGCGACAGACTGTTCTATGGCTACACCTTC | NA | 16 | NA | TRBJ1-2 | TRBV18
CASSERDRGVGYTF | TGTGCCAGCAGTGAACGAGACAGGGGGGTTGGCTACACCTTC | NA | 14 | TRBD1 | TRBJ1-2 | TRBV6-1
CASSQTPGQGSNQPQHF | TGCGCCAGCAGCCAGACACCGGGACAGGGGAGCAATCAGCCCCAGCATTTT | NA | 17 | TRBD1 | TRBJ1-5 | TRBV4-1
CASSVDHANSYEQYF | TGTGCCAGCAGCGTTGATCATGCGAACTCCTACGAGCAGTACTTC | NA | 15 | NA | TRBJ2-7 | TRBV7-5
CASSHGGKNIQYF | TGTGCCAGCAGCCACGGCGGCAAAAACATTCAGTACTTC | once | 13 | NA | TRBJ2-4 | TRBV11-2
CASSFAGTSEAYNEQFF | TGCGCCAGCAGCTTCGCTGGGACTAGCGAGGCGTACAATGAGCAGTTCTTC | NA | 17 | TRBD2 | TRBJ2-1 | TRBV5-1
CASSQGTANSPLHF | TGTGCCAGCAGCCAAGGGACAGCTAATTCACCCCTCCACTTT | NA | 14 | TRBD1 | TRBJ1-6 | TRBV16
CASSPRQGQPRATQYF | TGTGCCAGCTCGCCAAGACAGGGCCAGCCCAGGGCTACGCAGTATTTT | NA | 16 | TRBD1 | TRBJ2-3 | TRBV18
CASSQLGQGMVQRYEQYF | TGTGCCAGCAGTCAACTGGGACAGGGGATGGTACAGAGATACGAGCAGTACTTC | NA | 18 | TRBD1 | TRBJ2-7 | TRBV27
CASSYSGGRDKNIQYF | TGTGCCAGCAGTTACTCCGGCGGGAGGGATAAAAACATTCAGTACTTC | NA | 16 | TRBD2 | TRBJ2-4 | TRBV6-6
CASSWGAGAKGRTAFF | TGTGCCAGCAGCTGGGGGGCAGGGGCCAAAGGGCGAACAGCTTTCTTT | once | 16 | NA | TRBJ1-1 | TRBV7-2
CASTYHKARETQYF | TGTGCCAGCACTTACCACAAGGCCAGGGAGACCCAGTACTTC | NA | 14 | NA | TRBJ2-5 | TRBV7-6
CASTPDRVWTEAFF | TGTGCCAGCACTCCAGACAGGGTTTGGACTGAAGCTTTCTTT | NA | 14 | TRBD1 | TRBJ1-1 | TRBV28
CASSPQFGDRGSGANVLTF | TGTGCCAGCTCACCCCAGTTTGGGGACAGAGGCTCTGGGGCCAACGTCCTGACTTTC | NA | 19 | TRBD1 | TRBJ2-6 | TRBV18
CASSFSFGSSLGGNEQYF | TGTGCCAGCAGTTTTTCTTTTGGGAGTTCGTTGGGGGGCAACGAGCAGTACTTC | NA | 18 | NA | TRBJ2-7 | TRBV28
CASSSGGGARTGELFF | TGCGCCAGCAGCTCCGGTGGGGGGGCGCGAACCGGGGAGCTGTTTTTT | NA | 16 | NA | TRBJ2-2 | TRBV5-1
CASSFGLGNEQFF | TGTGCCAGCAGTTTCGGGTTAGGCAATGAGCAGTTCTTC | NA | 13 | NA | TRBJ2-1 | TRBV28
CASSNPGKREQYF | TGCGCCAGCAGCAATCCAGGGAAGCGGGAGCAGTACTTC | once | 13 | NA | TRBJ2-7 | TRBV5-1
CASSQGFWGEQYF | TGCGCCAGCAGCCAGGGGTTCTGGGGGGAGCAGTACTTC | once | 13 | NA | TRBJ2-7 | TRBV5-1
CASSLVRGVTDTQYF | TGTGCCAGCAGCTTGGTGAGGGGGGTCACAGATACGCAGTATTTT | NA | 15 | NA | TRBJ2-3 | TRBV5-6
CASSSTWTETTRQYF | TGTGCCAGCAGCAGTACATGGACCGAGACGACAAGGCAGTATTTT | NA | 15 | NA | TRBJ2-3 | TRBV21-1
CASNRVNTEAFF | TGTGCCAGTAACAGGGTGAACACTGAAGCTTTCTTT | once | 12 | NA | TRBJ1-1 | TRBV19
CASSATSGSDGPYEQYF | TGTGCCAGCAGCGCGACTAGCGGGAGCGACGGACCCTACGAGCAGTACTTC | NA | 17 | TRBD2 | TRBJ2-7 | TRBV13
CASSPRRVSGVSYEQYF | TGTGCCAGCAGTCCAAGGCGCGTCAGCGGAGTCTCCTACGAGCAGTACTTC | NA | 17 | NA | TRBJ2-7 | TRBV4-2
CASSPPNRGPYEQYF | TGTGCCAGCTCACCACCGAATAGGGGGCCCTACGAGCAGTACTTC | NA | 15 | TRBD1 | TRBJ2-7 | TRBV18
CASSPGGYEQYF | TGTGCCAGCAGCCCAGGGGGTTACGAGCAGTACTTC | NA | 12 | TRBD1 | TRBJ2-7 | TRBV11-2
CASSFDGLAGTPETQYF | TGTGCCAGCAGCTTCGACGGACTAGCGGGTACCCCAGAGACCCAGTACTTC | NA | 17 | TRBD2 | TRBJ2-5 | TRBV5-4
CASSGFYQETQYF | TGTGCCAGCAGTGGGTTTTACCAAGAGACCCAGTACTTC | NA | 13 | NA | TRBJ2-5 | TRBV2
CASSLPFYQPQHF | TGTGCCAGCAGTTTACCGTTCTATCAGCCCCAGCATTTT | NA | 13 | NA | TRBJ1-5 | TRBV28
CASSLGGLTIEQYF | TGCGCCAGCAGCTTGGGGGGACTAACAATCGAGCAGTACTTC | NA | 14 | TRBD2 | TRBJ2-7 | TRBV5-1